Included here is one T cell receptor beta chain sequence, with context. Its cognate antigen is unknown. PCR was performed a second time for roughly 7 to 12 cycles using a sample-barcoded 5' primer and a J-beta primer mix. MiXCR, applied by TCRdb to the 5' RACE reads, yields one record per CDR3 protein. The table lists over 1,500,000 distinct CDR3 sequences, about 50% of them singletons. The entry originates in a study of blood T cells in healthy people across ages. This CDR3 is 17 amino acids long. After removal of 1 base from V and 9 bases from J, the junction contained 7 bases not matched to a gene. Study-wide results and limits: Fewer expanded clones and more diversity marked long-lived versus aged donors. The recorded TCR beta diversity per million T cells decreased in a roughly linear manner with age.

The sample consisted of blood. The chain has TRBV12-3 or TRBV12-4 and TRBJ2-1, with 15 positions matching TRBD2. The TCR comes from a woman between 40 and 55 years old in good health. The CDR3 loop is CASSLVLGLAGGFEQFF. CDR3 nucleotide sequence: TGTGCCAGCAGTTTAGTATTGGGACTAGCGGGGGGATTTGAGCAGTTCTTC.